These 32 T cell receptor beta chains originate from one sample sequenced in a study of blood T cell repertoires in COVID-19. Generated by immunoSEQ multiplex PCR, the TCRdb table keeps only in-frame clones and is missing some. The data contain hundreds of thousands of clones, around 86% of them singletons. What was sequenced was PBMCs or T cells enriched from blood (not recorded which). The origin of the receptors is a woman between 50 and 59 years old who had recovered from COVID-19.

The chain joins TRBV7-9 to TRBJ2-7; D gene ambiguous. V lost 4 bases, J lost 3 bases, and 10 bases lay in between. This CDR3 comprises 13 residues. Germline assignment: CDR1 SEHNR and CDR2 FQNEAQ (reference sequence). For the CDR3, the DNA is TGTGCCAGCAGCTCCCGAGGTGGCTACGAGCAGTACTTC. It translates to CASSSRGGYEQYF.

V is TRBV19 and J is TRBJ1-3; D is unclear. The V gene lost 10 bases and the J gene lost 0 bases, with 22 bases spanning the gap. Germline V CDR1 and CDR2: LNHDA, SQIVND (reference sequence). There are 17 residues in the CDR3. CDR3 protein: CANPSSEIYLSGNTIYF. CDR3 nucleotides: TGTGCCAATCCGTCGTCAGAAATATATCTCTCTGGAAACACCATATATTTT.

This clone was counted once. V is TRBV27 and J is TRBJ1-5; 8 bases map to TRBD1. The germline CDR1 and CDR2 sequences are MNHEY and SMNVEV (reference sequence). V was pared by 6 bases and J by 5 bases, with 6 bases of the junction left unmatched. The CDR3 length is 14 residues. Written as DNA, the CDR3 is TGTGCCAGCAGGACGATGACAGGGGATCAGCCCCAGCATTTT. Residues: CASRTMTGDQPQHF.

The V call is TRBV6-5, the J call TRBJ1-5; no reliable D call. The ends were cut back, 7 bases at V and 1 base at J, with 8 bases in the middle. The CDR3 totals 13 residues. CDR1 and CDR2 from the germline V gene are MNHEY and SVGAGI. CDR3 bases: TGTGCCAGCACCCCACAGAGCAATCAGCCCCAGCATTTT. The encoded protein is CASTPQSNQPQHF.

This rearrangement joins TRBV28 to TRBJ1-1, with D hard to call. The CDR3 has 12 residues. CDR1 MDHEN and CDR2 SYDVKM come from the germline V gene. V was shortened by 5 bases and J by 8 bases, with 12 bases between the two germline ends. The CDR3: CASSLQTREAFF. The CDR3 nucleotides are TGTGCCAGCAGTCTTCAGACGCGGGAAGCTTTCTTT. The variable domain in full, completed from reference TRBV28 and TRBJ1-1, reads DVKVTQSSRYLVKRTGEKVFLECVQDMDHENMFWYRQDPGLGLRLIYFSYDVKMKEKGDIPEGYSVSREKKERFSLILESASTNQTSMYLCASSLQTREAFFGQGTRLTVV.

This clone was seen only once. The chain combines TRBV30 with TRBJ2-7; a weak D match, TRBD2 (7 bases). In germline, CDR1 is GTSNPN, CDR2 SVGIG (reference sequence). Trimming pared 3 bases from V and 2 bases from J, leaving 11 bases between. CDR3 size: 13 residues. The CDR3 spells CAWRGGGPYEQYF. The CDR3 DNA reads TGTGCCTGGAGAGGGGGGGGCCCCTACGAGCAGTACTTC.

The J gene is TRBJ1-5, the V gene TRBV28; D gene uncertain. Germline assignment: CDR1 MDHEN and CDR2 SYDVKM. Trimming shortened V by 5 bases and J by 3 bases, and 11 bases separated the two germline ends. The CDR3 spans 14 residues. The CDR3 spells CASSGRNVNQPQHF. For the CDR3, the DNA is TGTGCCAGCAGTGGGAGAAACGTCAATCAGCCCCAGCATTTT. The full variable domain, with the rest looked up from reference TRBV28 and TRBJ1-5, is DVKVTQSSRYLVKRTGEKVFLECVQDMDHENMFWYRQDPGLGLRLIYFSYDVKMKEKGDIPEGYSVSREKKERFSLILESASTNQTSMYLCASSGRNVNQPQHFGDGTRLSIL.

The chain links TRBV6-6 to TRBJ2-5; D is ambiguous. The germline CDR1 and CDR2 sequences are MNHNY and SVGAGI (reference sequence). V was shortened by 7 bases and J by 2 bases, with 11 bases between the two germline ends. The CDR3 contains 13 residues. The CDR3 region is CASTSKLQETQYF. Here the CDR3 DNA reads TGTGCCAGCACCTCCAAGCTGCAAGAGACCCAGTACTTC.

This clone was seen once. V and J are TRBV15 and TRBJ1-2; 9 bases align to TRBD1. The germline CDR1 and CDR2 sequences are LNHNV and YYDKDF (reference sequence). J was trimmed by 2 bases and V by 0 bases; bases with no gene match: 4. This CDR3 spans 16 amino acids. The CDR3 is CATSRDGQGLNYGYTF. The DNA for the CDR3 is TGTGCCACCAGCAGAGATGGACAGGGGCTAAACTATGGCTACACCTTC.

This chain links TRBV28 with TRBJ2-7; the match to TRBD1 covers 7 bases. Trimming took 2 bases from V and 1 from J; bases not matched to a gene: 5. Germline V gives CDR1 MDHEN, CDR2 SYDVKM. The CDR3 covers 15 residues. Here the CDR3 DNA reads TGTGCCAGCAGTTTAGAGGCAGGGGGTTCCTACGAGCAGTACTTC. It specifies CASSLEAGGSYEQYF.

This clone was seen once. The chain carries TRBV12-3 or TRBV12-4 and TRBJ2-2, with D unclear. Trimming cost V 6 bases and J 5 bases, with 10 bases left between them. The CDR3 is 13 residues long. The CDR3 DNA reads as TGTGCCAGCAGCTTATACTTGACCGGGGAGCTGTTTTTT. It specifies CASSLYLTGELFF.

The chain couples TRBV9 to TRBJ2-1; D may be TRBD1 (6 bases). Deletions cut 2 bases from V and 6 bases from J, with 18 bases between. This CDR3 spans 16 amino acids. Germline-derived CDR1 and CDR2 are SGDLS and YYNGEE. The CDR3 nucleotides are TGTGCCAGCAGCGTCCTAGACAGGTTAGGAGCCAATGAGCAGTTCTTC. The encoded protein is CASSVLDRLGANEQFF.

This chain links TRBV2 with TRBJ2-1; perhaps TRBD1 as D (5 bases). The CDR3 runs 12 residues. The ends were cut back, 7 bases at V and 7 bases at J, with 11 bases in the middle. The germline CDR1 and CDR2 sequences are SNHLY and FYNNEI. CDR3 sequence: CASNRNFNEQFF. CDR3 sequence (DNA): TGTGCCAGCAACAGGAATTTTAATGAGCAGTTCTTC.

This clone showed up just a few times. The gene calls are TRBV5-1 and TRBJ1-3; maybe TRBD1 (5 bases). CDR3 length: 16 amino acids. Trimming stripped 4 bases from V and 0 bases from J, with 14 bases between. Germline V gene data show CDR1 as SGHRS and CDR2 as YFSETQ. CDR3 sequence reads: CASSPGLPSSGNTIYF. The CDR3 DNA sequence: TGCGCCAGCAGCCCGGGACTGCCAAGCTCTGGAAACACCATATATTTT.

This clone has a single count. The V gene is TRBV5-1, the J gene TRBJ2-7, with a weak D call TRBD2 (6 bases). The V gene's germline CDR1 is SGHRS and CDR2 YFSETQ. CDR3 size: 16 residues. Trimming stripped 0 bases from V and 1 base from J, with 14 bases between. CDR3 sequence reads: CASSLALRGLSYEQYF. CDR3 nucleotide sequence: TGCGCCAGCAGCTTGGCTTTGAGGGGACTTTCCTACGAGCAGTACTTC.

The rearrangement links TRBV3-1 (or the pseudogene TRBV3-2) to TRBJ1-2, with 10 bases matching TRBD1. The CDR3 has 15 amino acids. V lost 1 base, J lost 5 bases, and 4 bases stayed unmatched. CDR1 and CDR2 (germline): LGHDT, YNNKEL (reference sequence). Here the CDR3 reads CASSQVRTGGYGYTF. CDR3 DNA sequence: TGTGCCAGCAGCCAAGTTCGGACAGGGGGGTATGGCTACACCTTC.

CDR3 loop: CASSSRSGFNSPLHF. DNA for the CDR3: TGTGCCAGCAGCTCAAGGTCAGGGTTTAATTCACCCCTCCACTTT. This rearrangement joins TRBV11-2 to TRBJ1-6, with TRBD1 as a possible D gene (5 bases). Germline assignment: CDR1 SGHAT and CDR2 FQNNGV. Trimming cost V 4 bases and J 6 bases, with 13 bases left between them. This CDR3 comprises 15 residues.

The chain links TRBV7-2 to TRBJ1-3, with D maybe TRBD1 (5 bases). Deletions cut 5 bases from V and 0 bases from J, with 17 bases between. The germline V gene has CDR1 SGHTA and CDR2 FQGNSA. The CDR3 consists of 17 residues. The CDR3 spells CASSPRDRQNSGNTIYF. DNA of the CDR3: TGTGCCAGCAGCCCAAGAGACCGACAGAACTCTGGAAACACCATATATTTT.

CDR3 loop: CASSLGSGGAVDTQYF. DNA for the CDR3: TGTGCCAGCAGCTTAGGTAGCGGGGGGGCGGTAGATACGCAGTATTTT. This sequence joins TRBV11-2 and TRBJ2-3, with 11 bases that match TRBD2. From germline, CDR1 is SGHAT and CDR2 FQNNGV. The V and J ends lost 1 base and 5 bases, in that order; junction bases with no gene match: 5. The CDR3 is made up of 16 amino acids.

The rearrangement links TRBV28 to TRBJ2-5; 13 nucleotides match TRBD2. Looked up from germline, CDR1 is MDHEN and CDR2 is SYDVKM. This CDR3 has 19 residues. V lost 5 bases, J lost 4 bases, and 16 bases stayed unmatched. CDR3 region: CASSPASGTSGDGGETQYF. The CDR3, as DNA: TGTGCCAGCAGTCCAGCCTCCGGGACTAGCGGGGACGGGGGAGAGACCCAGTACTTC.

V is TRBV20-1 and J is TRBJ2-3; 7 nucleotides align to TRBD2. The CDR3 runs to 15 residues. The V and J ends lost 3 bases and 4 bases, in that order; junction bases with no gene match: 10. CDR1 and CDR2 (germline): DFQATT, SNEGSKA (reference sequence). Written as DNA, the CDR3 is TGCAGTGCTAGTGCTAGCGGAAACCCGTCAGATACGCAGTATTTT. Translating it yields CSASASGNPSDTQYF.

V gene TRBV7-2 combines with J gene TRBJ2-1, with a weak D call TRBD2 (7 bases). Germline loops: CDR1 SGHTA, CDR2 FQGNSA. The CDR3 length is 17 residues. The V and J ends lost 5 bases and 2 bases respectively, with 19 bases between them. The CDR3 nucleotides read TGTGCCAGCAGCCCAAAGCCGGGGGGCACGGCCTACAATGAGCAGTTCTTC. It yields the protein CASSPKPGGTAYNEQFF.

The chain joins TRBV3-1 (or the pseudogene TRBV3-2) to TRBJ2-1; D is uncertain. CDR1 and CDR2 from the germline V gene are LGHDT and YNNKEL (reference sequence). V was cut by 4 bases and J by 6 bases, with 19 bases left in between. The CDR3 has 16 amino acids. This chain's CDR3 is CASSPVLDFVRNEQFF. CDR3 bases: TGTGCCAGCAGCCCCGTCCTCGACTTCGTGCGCAATGAGCAGTTCTTC.

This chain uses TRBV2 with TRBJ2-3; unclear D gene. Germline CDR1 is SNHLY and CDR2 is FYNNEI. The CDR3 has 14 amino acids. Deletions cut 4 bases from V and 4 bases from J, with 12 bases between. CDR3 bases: TGTGCCAGCAGTGTGGCCAGTCGTCCAGATACGCAGTATTTT. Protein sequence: CASSVASRPDTQYF.

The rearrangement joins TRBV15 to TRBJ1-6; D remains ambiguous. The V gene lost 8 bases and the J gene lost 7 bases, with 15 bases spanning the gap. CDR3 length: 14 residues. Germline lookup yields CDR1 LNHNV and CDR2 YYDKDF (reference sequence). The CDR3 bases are TGTGCCACCCGGGGTCAGCTCGACAATTCACCCCTCCACTTT. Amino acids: CATRGQLDNSPLHF.

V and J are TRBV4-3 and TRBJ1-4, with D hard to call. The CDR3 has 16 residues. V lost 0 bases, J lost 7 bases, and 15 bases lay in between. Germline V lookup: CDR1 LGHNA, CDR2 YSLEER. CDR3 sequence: CASSQDLGRSGEKLFF. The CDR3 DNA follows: TGCGCCAGCAGCCAAGATTTGGGGAGATCGGGTGAAAAACTGTTTTTT.

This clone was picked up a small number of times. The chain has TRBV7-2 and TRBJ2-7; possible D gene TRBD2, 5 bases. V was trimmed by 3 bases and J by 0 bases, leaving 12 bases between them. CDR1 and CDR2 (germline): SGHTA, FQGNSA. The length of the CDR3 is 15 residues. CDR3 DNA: TGTGCCAGCAGCTTTTCGAGGGTAACCTCCTACGAGCAGTACTTC. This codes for CASSFSRVTSYEQYF.

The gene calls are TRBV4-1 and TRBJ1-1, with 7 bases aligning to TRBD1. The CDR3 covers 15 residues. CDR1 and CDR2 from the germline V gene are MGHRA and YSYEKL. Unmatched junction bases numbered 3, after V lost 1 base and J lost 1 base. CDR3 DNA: TGCGCCAGCAGCCAAGCAGGGGGTGGGAACACTGAAGCTTTCTTT. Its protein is CASSQAGGGNTEAFF.

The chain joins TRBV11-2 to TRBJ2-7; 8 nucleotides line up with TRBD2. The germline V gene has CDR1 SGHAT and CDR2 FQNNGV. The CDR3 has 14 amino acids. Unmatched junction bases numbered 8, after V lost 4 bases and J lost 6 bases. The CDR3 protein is CASSYSGIDGEQYF. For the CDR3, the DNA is TGTGCCAGCAGCTATAGCGGGATCGACGGCGAGCAGTACTTC.

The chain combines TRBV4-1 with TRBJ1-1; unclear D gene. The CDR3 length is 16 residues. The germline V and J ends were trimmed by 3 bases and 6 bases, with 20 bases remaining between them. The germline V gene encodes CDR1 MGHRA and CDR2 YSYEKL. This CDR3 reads CASSHSRSRSVAEAFF. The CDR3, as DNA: TGCGCCAGCAGCCATTCTCGGTCCCGATCTGTGGCTGAAGCTTTCTTT.

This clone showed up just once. In DNA form, the CDR3 reads TGTGCCAGCAGCGTAGCTAAATTCGGGACAGGGAGCTCCTACAATGAGCAGTTCTTC. Translating gives CASSVAKFGTGSSYNEQFF. The J gene is TRBJ2-1, the V gene TRBV9; 9 bases line up with TRBD1. The CDR3 totals 19 residues. Germline V gene sequence: CDR1 SGDLS, CDR2 YYNGEE. J gave up 0 bases and V 0 bases, and 10 bases lay outside the gene matches. The entire variable domain, with the rest obtained from reference TRBV9 and TRBJ2-1, is as follows: DSGVTQTPKHLITATGQRVTLRCSPRSGDLSVYWYQQSLDQGLQFLIQYYNGEERAKGNILERFSAQQFPDLHSELNLSSLELGDSALYFCASSVAKFGTGSSYNEQFFGPGTRLTVL.

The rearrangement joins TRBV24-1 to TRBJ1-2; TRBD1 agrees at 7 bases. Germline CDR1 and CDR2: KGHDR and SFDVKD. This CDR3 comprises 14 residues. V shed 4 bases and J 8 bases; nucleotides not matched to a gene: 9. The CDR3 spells CATSDFTGASGYTF. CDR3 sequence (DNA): TGTGCCACCAGTGACTTTACAGGGGCCAGCGGCTACACCTTC.